The rows below give T cell receptor beta chains drawn from one sample of a study of blood T cell repertoires in COVID-19. This table comes from immunoSEQ multiplex PCR, and its TCRdb copy is limited to in-frame clones, with some not included. The sample has 140,000 to 150,000 clones; 70% to 90% are singletons. Material: PBMCs or T cells enriched from blood (not recorded which). These receptors all stem from a woman between 40 and 50 years old who had recovered from COVID-19. Both conserved end residues are part of each CDR3. The order of the fields is V gene, clone size, J gene, CDR3 protein. Not every row has a clone size; where given, it reads once, few, many or a size class.

v_gene: TRBV7-9
abundance: .
j_gene: TRBJ1-4
CDR3aa: CASSLGQGAREKLFF

v_gene: TRBV10-3
abundance: .
j_gene: TRBJ2-7
CDR3aa: CAISESVSGSSNEQYF

v_gene: TRBV24-1
abundance: .
j_gene: TRBJ2-2
CDR3aa: CATSDVGRGNTGELFF

v_gene: TRBV9
abundance: few
j_gene: TRBJ1-1
CDR3aa: CASSVAAGDTEAFF

v_gene: TRBV5-1
abundance: .
j_gene: TRBJ2-7
CDR3aa: CASSVISGTGGYEQYF

v_gene: TRBV14
abundance: .
j_gene: TRBJ2-5
CDR3aa: CASSQEWIGYRDRETQYF

v_gene: TRBV5-6
abundance: .
j_gene: TRBJ2-1
CDR3aa: CASSLSDEQFF

v_gene: TRBV7-9
abundance: .
j_gene: TRBJ1-1
CDR3aa: CASSFQGRTEAFF

v_gene: TRBV7-6
abundance: .
j_gene: TRBJ2-3
CDR3aa: CASSLDRGEGTDTQYF

v_gene: TRBV9
abundance: .
j_gene: TRBJ2-3
CDR3aa: CASSVGWGPDTQYF

v_gene: TRBV14
abundance: .
j_gene: TRBJ2-7
CDR3aa: CASSQVPSYEQYF

v_gene: TRBV6-1
abundance: .
j_gene: TRBJ2-2
CDR3aa: CASSEPSKGQVNTGELFF

v_gene: TRBV18
abundance: .
j_gene: TRBJ2-1
CDR3aa: CASSPLAVTYNEQFF

v_gene: TRBV5-1
abundance: .
j_gene: TRBJ2-1
CDR3aa: CASSSMMVVDNEQFF

v_gene: TRBV2
abundance: .
j_gene: TRBJ2-1
CDR3aa: CASTGGIQNNEQFF

v_gene: TRBV27
abundance: .
j_gene: TRBJ2-3
CDR3aa: CASSLRLTSTDTQYF

v_gene: TRBV30
abundance: few
j_gene: TRBJ1-5
CDR3aa: CAWTTNLGQPQHF

v_gene: TRBV28
abundance: .
j_gene: TRBJ1-5
CDR3aa: CASRTGNQPQHF

v_gene: TRBV14
abundance: .
j_gene: TRBJ2-7
CDR3aa: CASSQSLEGRYEQYF

v_gene: TRBV18
abundance: .
j_gene: TRBJ1-6
CDR3aa: CASSPTGGLYNSPLHF

v_gene: TRBV29-1
abundance: .
j_gene: TRBJ1-2
CDR3aa: CSARDRDGYTF

v_gene: TRBV6-6
abundance: once
j_gene: TRBJ1-5
CDR3aa: CASREGSQPQHF

v_gene: TRBV7-9
abundance: once
j_gene: TRBJ1-1
CDR3aa: CASSTLSRGVNTEAFF

v_gene: TRBV4-1
abundance: few
j_gene: TRBJ1-5
CDR3aa: CASSQVDSPYNQPQHF

v_gene: TRBV5-1
abundance: .
j_gene: TRBJ1-2
CDR3aa: CASSLAGTDFYGYTF

v_gene: TRBV28
abundance: .
j_gene: TRBJ1-4
CDR3aa: CASSGIAATNEKLFF

v_gene: TRBV4-2
abundance: .
j_gene: TRBJ1-6
CDR3aa: CASSQKLRDTLNSPLHF

v_gene: TRBV5-1
abundance: .
j_gene: TRBJ1-1
CDR3aa: CASSLETGGTEAFF

v_gene: TRBV9
abundance: once
j_gene: TRBJ2-1
CDR3aa: CASSVASVGNEQFF

v_gene: TRBV6-5
abundance: .
j_gene: TRBJ2-3
CDR3aa: CASSYASDPDTQYF

v_gene: TRBV12-3/TRBV12-4
abundance: .
j_gene: TRBJ1-1
CDR3aa: CASSLRGEAFF

v_gene: TRBV4-2
abundance: .
j_gene: TRBJ1-6
CDR3aa: CASSRNDRVDSPLHF

v_gene: TRBV5-4
abundance: .
j_gene: TRBJ2-5
CDR3aa: CASTPVGQAQETQYF

v_gene: TRBV5-1
abundance: .
j_gene: TRBJ1-2
CDR3aa: CASSLDPDNMAWGYTF

v_gene: TRBV18
abundance: .
j_gene: TRBJ2-1
CDR3aa: CASFRGDNEQFF

v_gene: TRBV5-6
abundance: once
j_gene: TRBJ2-7
CDR3aa: CASSYTGPSSYEQYF

v_gene: TRBV12-5
abundance: .
j_gene: TRBJ2-7
CDR3aa: CASGPSREGEQYF

v_gene: TRBV14
abundance: .
j_gene: TRBJ2-1
CDR3aa: CASSQAIAGVYNEQFF

v_gene: TRBV3-1/TRBV3-2
abundance: .
j_gene: TRBJ1-1
CDR3aa: CASSQGGPNTEAFF

v_gene: TRBV6-5
abundance: .
j_gene: TRBJ2-7
CDR3aa: CASSYREVGTYEQYF

v_gene: TRBV27
abundance: .
j_gene: TRBJ1-2
CDR3aa: CASRRTGNYGYTF

v_gene: TRBV6-5
abundance: .
j_gene: TRBJ1-6
CDR3aa: CASQFGTGDNSPLHF

v_gene: TRBV19
abundance: .
j_gene: TRBJ1-1
CDR3aa: CASRQGGTEAFF

v_gene: TRBV18
abundance: .
j_gene: TRBJ2-5
CDR3aa: CASSPPIEDKETQYF

v_gene: TRBV30
abundance: few
j_gene: TRBJ2-3
CDR3aa: CAWRERLADPTDTQYF

v_gene: TRBV14
abundance: .
j_gene: TRBJ1-2
CDR3aa: CASSQGLSYGYTF

v_gene: TRBV21-1
abundance: .
j_gene: TRBJ2-1
CDR3aa: CASSRPEREVHEQFF

v_gene: TRBV5-1
abundance: .
j_gene: TRBJ2-1
CDR3aa: CASSLFGRERDEQFF

v_gene: TRBV10-3
abundance: .
j_gene: TRBJ2-7
CDR3aa: CAISDHRTSIYEQYF

v_gene: TRBV9
abundance: .
j_gene: TRBJ2-3
CDR3aa: CASSVDSSASDTQYF